The 27 T cell receptor beta chains below were found in one sample sequenced in a study of high-grade serous ovarian cancer treatment subgroups. TCRdb keeps only in-frame clones here, not all; method: immunoSEQ multiplex PCR. The sample consists of 8,800 or so clones, around 72% of them appearing once. The tumor samples were collected prior to definitive surgery or chemotherapy. Sequencing was performed on tumor tissue. These receptors were obtained from a human donor with high-grade serous ovarian cancer.

This clone came up a few times. This rearrangement joins TRBV4-2 to TRBJ2-3, with D unresolved. The V gene lost 1 base and the J gene lost 1 base, with 15 bases spanning the gap. In germline, CDR1 is LGHNA, CDR2 YNFKEQ. The CDR3 has 17 residues. The CDR3 region is CASSQGLTARGTDTQYF. As DNA, the CDR3 is TGTGCCAGCAGCCAAGGCCTGACGGCTAGAGGCACAGATACGCAGTATTTT.

The chain is built from TRBV5-1 and TRBJ2-6; D is possibly TRBD1 or TRBD2 (5 bases each). The CDR3 has 16 amino acids. Germline CDR1 SGHRS, CDR2 YFSETQ. V was pared by 4 bases and J by 0 bases, with 11 bases between. As DNA, the CDR3 is TGCGCCAGCAGCCGGGACGGTGGCTCTGGGGCCAACGTCCTGACTTTC. Protein sequence: CASSRDGGSGANVLTF.

Comments on this clone: The junction and the germline gene differ at one end; a read error may be behind it. The chain employs TRBV11-2 and TRBJ2-5; a weak D match, TRBD2 (5 bases). CDR1 and CDR2 from the germline V gene are SGHAT and FQNNGV. This CDR3 has 12 residues. CDR3 protein: CASSLDGKTQYF. The CDR3 DNA follows: TGTGCCAGCAGCCTAGACGGGAAGACCCAGTACTTC.

The chain has TRBV6-4 and TRBJ2-3; D uncertain. Germline assignment: CDR1 MRHNA and CDR2 SNTAGT. V shed 4 bases and J shed 0 bases, with 11 bases lying between them. This CDR3 comprises 15 residues. The CDR3 bases are TGTGCCAGCAGTGTGGCGCCTACTAGCACAGATACGCAGTATTTT. As protein: CASSVAPTSTDTQYF.

The chain recombines TRBV4-1 with TRBJ2-5; 7 bases are shared with TRBD2. Germline V lookup: CDR1 MGHRA, CDR2 YSYEKL. The CDR3 spans 18 residues. J was trimmed by 3 bases and V by 1 base; bases with no gene match: 14. CDR3 region: CASSQAFGGGLCEETQYF. The CDR3 DNA is TGCGCCAGCAGCCAAGCTTTTGGGGGGGGACTCTGCGAAGAGACCCAGTACTTC.

The gene calls are TRBV18 and TRBJ2-3; 11 bases are shared with TRBD1. The germline V gene has CDR1 KGHSH and CDR2 LQKENI. With 5 bases clipped from V and 4 bases from J, the junction kept 8 bases outside the gene matches. This CDR3 has 16 residues. The CDR3 loop is CASSSVGTGGADTQYF. The CDR3 bases are TGTGCCAGCTCATCTGTCGGGACAGGGGGTGCAGATACGCAGTATTTT.

The chain combines TRBV7-2 with TRBJ2-7; D perhaps matches TRBD2 (6 bases). V was clipped by 4 bases and J by 2 bases, with 12 bases between them. The germline V gene encodes CDR1 SGHTA and CDR2 FQGNSA. The CDR3 totals 14 residues. CDR3: CASSSVGSPYEQYF. The CDR3 nucleotides read TGTGCCAGCAGCTCTGTCGGGAGTCCCTACGAGCAGTACTTC.

The V and J genes are TRBV18 and TRBJ2-1; 12 bases are a match to TRBD2. V lost 4 bases and J lost 5; bases outside the gene matches: 9. The CDR3 runs to 17 residues. Germline V gives CDR1 KGHSH, CDR2 LQKENI. CDR3 DNA sequence: TGTGCCAGCTCACTACACGCCGGACTAGCGGGGAACAATGAGCAGTTCTTC. Its translation: CASSLHAGLAGNNEQFF.

This chain uses TRBV4-2 with TRBJ1-3; D call uncertain. There are 15 residues in the CDR3. Germline V lookup: CDR1 LGHNA, CDR2 YNFKEQ. Trimming stripped 0 bases from V and 2 bases from J, with 8 bases between. For the CDR3, the DNA is TGTGCCAGCAGCCAAGATACCCTTCCTGGAAACACCATATATTTT. Translating gives CASSQDTLPGNTIYF.

The rearrangement joins TRBV18 to TRBJ2-5; D is possibly TRBD2 (6 bases). CDR3 length: 15 amino acids. In germline, CDR1 is KGHSH, CDR2 LQKENI. V lost 3 bases and J lost 5, with 16 bases in between. CDR3 loop: CASSPKYGGGETQYF. The CDR3 DNA follows: TGTGCCAGCTCACCGAAATACGGAGGAGGGGAGACCCAGTACTTC. The whole variable domain, filled in from reference TRBV18 and TRBJ2-5, reads NAGVMQNPRHLVRRRGQEARLRCSPMKGHSHVYWYRQLPEEGLKFMVYLQKENIIDESGMPKERFSAEFPKEGPSILRIQQVVRGDSAAYFCASSPKYGGGETQYFGPGTRLLVL.

V usage is TRBV7-9 and J usage is TRBJ1-5; 11 positions match TRBD1. Looked up from germline, CDR1 is SEHNR and CDR2 is FQNEAQ (reference sequence). V lost 3 bases to trimming and J lost 7 bases; unmatched junction nucleotides: 8. The CDR3 runs 16 residues. Here the CDR3 reads CASSLGTGGSEQPQHF. The CDR3 nucleotides are TGTGCCAGCAGCTTGGGGACAGGGGGATCGGAACAGCCCCAGCATTTT.

This chain links TRBV14 with TRBJ2-3; D may be TRBD2 (6 bases). Germline CDR1 reads SGHDN; CDR2 reads FVKESK. Deletions cut 0 bases from V and 6 bases from J, with 10 bases between. CDR3 length: 14 amino acids. Here the CDR3 DNA reads TGTGCCAGCAGCCAAGATCCTGGGAGGGATACGCAGTATTTT. This gives the protein CASSQDPGRDTQYF. Drawing the rest from reference TRBV14 and TRBJ2-3, the complete variable domain is EAGVTQFPSHSVIEKGQTVTLRCDPISGHDNLYWYRRVMGKEIKFLLHFVKESKQDESGMPNNRFLAERTGGTYSTLKVQPAELEDSGVYFCASSQDPGRDTQYFGPGTRLTVL.

V and J are TRBV4-1 and TRBJ2-7; D call uncertain. Germline V gene sequence: CDR1 MGHRA, CDR2 YSYEKL. Trimming removed 0 bases from V and 5 bases from J, with 5 bases in between. The CDR3 contains 12 residues. CDR3 sequence reads: CASSQDLHEQYF. The CDR3 region has the DNA TGCGCCAGCAGCCAAGATCTCCACGAGCAGTACTTC.

The chain uses TRBV27 and TRBJ2-7, with D maybe TRBD1 (6 bases). V was trimmed by 10 bases and J by 1 base, leaving 14 bases between them. This CDR3 has 13 amino acids. Germline CDR1 reads MNHEY; CDR2 reads SMNVEV (reference sequence). The CDR3, as DNA: TGTGCCACCAGGCCCACAGGGTCCTACGAGCAGTACTTC. Translating gives CATRPTGSYEQYF.

The CDR3 loop reads CASSFGRGLNEQFF. The DNA of the CDR3 is TGTGCCAGCAGCTTCGGCCGGGGCCTCAATGAGCAGTTCTTC. This chain joins TRBV11-3 and TRBJ2-1; perhaps D is TRBD1 or TRBD2 (5 bases each). From germline, CDR1 is SGHNT and CDR2 YENEEA. V was trimmed by 3 bases and J by 6 bases, leaving 12 bases between them. CDR3 length: 14 amino acids.

This chain joins TRBV2 and TRBJ2-2; D may be TRBD1 (5 bases). V lost 6 bases, J lost 2 bases, and 10 bases lay in between. The CDR3 sequence is 14 residues long. Germline lookup yields CDR1 SNHLY and CDR2 FYNNEI. The CDR3 nucleotides are TGTGCCAGCAGGTGGACACAAAACACCGGGGAGCTGTTTTTT. It codes for CASRWTQNTGELFF.

The CDR3 spells CASSLTTLRTDTQYF. CDR3 coding DNA: TGTGCCAGCAGCTTAACTACCCTTCGCACAGATACGCAGTATTTT. The rearrangement uses TRBV7-3 and TRBJ2-3; D gene unclear. Deletions cut 0 bases from V and 1 base from J, with 8 bases between. Germline V lookup: CDR1 SGHTA, CDR2 FQGTGA. The CDR3 is made up of 15 amino acids.

CDR3 in amino acids: CASSRTTGYPAEQYF. The CDR3 region has the DNA TGTGCCAGCAGCCGAACGACAGGGTACCCGGCCGAGCAGTACTTC. The V call is TRBV7-2, the J call TRBJ2-7, with 7 bases matching TRBD1. J gave up 6 bases and V 5 bases, and 13 bases lay outside the gene matches. This CDR3 region has 15 residues. Germline CDR1 and CDR2: SGHTA and FQGNSA.

The chain carries TRBV6-5 and TRBJ2-4, with D perhaps matching TRBD1 or TRBD2 (5 bases each). CDR1 is MNHEY, CDR2 SVGAGI, per germline. The V gene lost 6 bases and the J gene lost 6 bases, with 18 bases spanning the gap. The CDR3 sequence is 15 residues long. The DNA for the CDR3 is TGTGCCAGCAGATCACCAGATGGGGGAGCAAACATTCAGTACTTC. Protein: CASRSPDGGANIQYF.

V gene TRBV27 combines with J gene TRBJ2-2, with 7 bases matching TRBD2. Looked up from germline, CDR1 is MNHEY and CDR2 is SMNVEV (reference sequence). V gave up 7 bases and J gave up 0 bases; unmatched junction bases: 5. CDR3 size: 15 residues. The DNA of the CDR3 is TGTGCCAGCAAGTGGCTAGCGGCGAACACCGGGGAGCTGTTTTTT. The encoded protein is CASKWLAANTGELFF.

The chain is built from TRBV28 and TRBJ2-7; tentative D call: TRBD2 (9 bases). The germline gives CDR1 MDHEN, CDR2 SYDVKM. CDR3 length equals 15 residues. With 6 bases removed from V and 5 bases from J, the gap between germline ends came to 20 bases. CDR3 nucleotide sequence: TGTGCCAGCAGCGACAGGGGTAGCGGGAGCCACGAGCAGTACTTC. It translates to CASSDRGSGSHEQYF. The full variable domain, with the rest looked up from reference TRBV28 and TRBJ2-7, is DVKVTQSSRYLVKRTGEKVFLECVQDMDHENMFWYRQDPGLGLRLIYFSYDVKMKEKGDIPEGYSVSREKKERFSLILESASTNQTSMYLCASSDRGSGSHEQYFGPGTRLTVT.

V gene TRBV27 combines with J gene TRBJ2-7; no definite D call. This CDR3 contains 15 residues. The V gene's germline CDR1 is MNHEY and CDR2 SMNVEV (reference sequence). The V gene lost 2 bases and the J gene lost 4 bases, with 15 bases spanning the gap. The CDR3 sequence: CASSLGGGALYEQYF. DNA of the CDR3: TGTGCCAGCAGTTTAGGCGGTGGAGCCCTTTACGAGCAGTACTTC.

The chain links TRBV18 to TRBJ2-7, with TRBD2 identical over 8 bases. The CDR3 is 12 residues long. Per germline, CDR1 KGHSH and CDR2 LQKENI. CDR3 DNA sequence: TGTGAGGGGGTAGCGGGGACCTACGAGCAGTACTTC. It encodes CEGVAGTYEQYF.

The rearrangement joins TRBV2 to TRBJ2-1; D gene unclear. V dropped 7 bases and J dropped 6 bases, with 16 bases sitting between them. This CDR3 contains 14 residues. Germline V CDR1 and CDR2: SNHLY, FYNNEI. The CDR3 DNA reads TGTGCCAGCATGAAACTGGACGGGCGCAATGAGCAGTTCTTC. It translates to CASMKLDGRNEQFF.

The V call is TRBV6-1, the J call TRBJ2-1; D gene uncertain. Germline CDR1 is MNHNS and CDR2 is SASEGT. Trimming shortened V by 1 base and J by 3 bases, and 10 bases separated the two germline ends. This CDR3 has 15 residues. The DNA for the CDR3 is TGTGCCAGCAGTGAAGACCACGGAAACTACAATGAGCAGTTCTTC. Amino acid sequence: CASSEDHGNYNEQFF.

The chain couples TRBV2 to TRBJ2-2; perhaps TRBD1 as D (5 bases). The CDR3 consists of 17 residues. V lost 3 bases to trimming and J lost 1 base, with 15 bases between them. CDR1 is SNHLY, CDR2 FYNNEI, per germline. The CDR3: CASSDLGRVGNTGELFF. As DNA, the CDR3 is TGTGCCAGCAGTGATTTAGGCAGGGTCGGGAACACCGGGGAGCTGTTTTTT.

The chain joins TRBV10-3 to TRBJ2-1; 7 bases are shared with TRBD1. The CDR3 sequence is 14 residues long. CDR1 ENHRY and CDR2 SYGVKD come from the germline V gene. The V segment lost 9 bases and the J segment 10 bases; nucleotides outside the gene matches: 15. CDR3 nucleotide sequence: TGTGCCATAACCAAAGGGGCACAGGGGAACGAGCAGTTCTTC. Translated, it gives CAITKGAQGNEQFF.